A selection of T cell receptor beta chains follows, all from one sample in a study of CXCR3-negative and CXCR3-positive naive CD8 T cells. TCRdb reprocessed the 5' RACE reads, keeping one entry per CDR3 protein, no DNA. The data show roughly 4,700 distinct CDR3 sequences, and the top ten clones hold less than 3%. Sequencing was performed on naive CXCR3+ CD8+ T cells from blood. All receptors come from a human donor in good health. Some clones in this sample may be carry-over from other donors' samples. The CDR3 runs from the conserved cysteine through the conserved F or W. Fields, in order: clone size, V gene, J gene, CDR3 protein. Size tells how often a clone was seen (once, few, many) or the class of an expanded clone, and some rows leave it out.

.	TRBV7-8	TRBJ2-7	CASSEGPNYEQYF
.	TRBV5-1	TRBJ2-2	CASSLVMNSYPTNTGELFF
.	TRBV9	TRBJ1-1	CASSVGPQNTEAFF
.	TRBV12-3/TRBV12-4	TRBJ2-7	CASSSTRDEQYF
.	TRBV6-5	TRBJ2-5	CASIAGETQYF
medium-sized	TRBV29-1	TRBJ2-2	CSVLDITGELFF
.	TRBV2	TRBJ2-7	CASSESPGGYEQYF
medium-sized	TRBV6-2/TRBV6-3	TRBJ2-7	CASSRRQGTYEQYF
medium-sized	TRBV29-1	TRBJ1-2	CSVVHPTSYGYTF
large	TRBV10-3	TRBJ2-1	CAIMLPGTNQFF
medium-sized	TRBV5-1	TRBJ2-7	CASSKNPNGGGYEQYF
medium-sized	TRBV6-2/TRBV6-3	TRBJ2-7	CASSRLSDSSYEQYF
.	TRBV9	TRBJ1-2	CASSVGVMGNSITNYGYTF
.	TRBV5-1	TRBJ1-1	CASSGSTGDTEAFF
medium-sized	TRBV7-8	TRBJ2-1	CASSTSTEQFF
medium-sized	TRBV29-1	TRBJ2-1	CSVEIGPSGRAHNEQFF
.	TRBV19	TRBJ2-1	CASSPIAGGPNEQFF
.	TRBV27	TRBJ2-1	CASSGSGSYNEQFF
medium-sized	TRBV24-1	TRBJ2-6	CATSDDNSGANVLTF
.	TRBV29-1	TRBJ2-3	CSVEVESGTDTQYF
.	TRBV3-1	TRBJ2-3	CASSQGVIGAADTQYF
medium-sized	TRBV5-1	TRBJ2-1	CASSLGEASSYNEQFF
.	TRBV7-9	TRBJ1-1	CASSSSSNTEAFF
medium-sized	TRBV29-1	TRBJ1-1	CSVPVHGRVNTEAFF
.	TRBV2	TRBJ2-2	CASSGGLPSYTGELFF
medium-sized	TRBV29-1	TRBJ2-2	CSVPGTATGGRLNTGELFF
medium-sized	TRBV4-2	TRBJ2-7	CASSQGDKYEQYF
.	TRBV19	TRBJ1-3	CASSNLGTAGNTIYF
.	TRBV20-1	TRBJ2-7	CSARESGSSYEQYF
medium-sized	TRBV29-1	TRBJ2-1	CSVLASGRVGEQFF
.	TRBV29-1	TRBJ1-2	CSVLTGQHYGYTF